Below, 17 T cell receptor beta chains from the same sample are listed, as sequenced in a study of blood T cell repertoires in COVID-19. TCRdb keeps only in-frame clones here, not all; method: immunoSEQ multiplex PCR. Of 330,000 or so clones in the sample, approximately 89% were seen once. Sequencing was performed on PBMCs or T cells enriched from blood (not recorded which). The source of these receptors is a man aged 35-49 years in a cohort exposed to, infected with or recovered from COVID-19 (not recorded which).

This chain joins TRBV5-1 and TRBJ2-3, with a tentative D call TRBD1 (6 bases). CDR1 and CDR2 from the germline V gene are SGHRS and YFSETQ. The CDR3 contains 13 residues. V was cut by 6 bases and J by 1 base, with 9 bases left in between. The CDR3 region has the DNA TGCGCCAGCACCCGGACAGGCACAGATACGCAGTATTTT. Its translation is CASTRTGTDTQYF.

The chain couples TRBV19 to TRBJ2-7, with 8 bases aligning to TRBD2. The V segment lost 1 base and the J segment 0 bases; nucleotides outside the gene matches: 8. Germline CDR1 and CDR2: LNHDA and SQIVND (reference sequence). CDR3 length equals 17 residues. CDR3: CASSIGGGLDPSYEQYF. CDR3 DNA sequence: TGTGCCAGTAGTATAGGCGGGGGACTAGACCCCTCCTACGAGCAGTACTTC.

This chain connects TRBV23-1 to TRBJ1-2; a weak D match, TRBD1 (5 bases). TRBV23-1 counts as an open reading frame of uncertain function. V dropped 1 base and J dropped 5 bases, with 11 bases sitting between them. The CDR3 is 14 amino acids. CDR3: CASSQYIGTYGYTF. CDR3 bases: TGCGCCAGCAGTCAATATATAGGGACTTATGGCTACACCTTC.

The V and J genes are TRBV9 and TRBJ1-2; D might be TRBD1 (6 bases). Trimming left V 3 bases short and J 7 bases short, with 13 bases between. Germline values: CDR1 SGDLS, CDR2 YYNGEE. This CDR3 is 13 amino acids long. The CDR3, as DNA: TGTGCCAGCAGCGAGGGAGGGGGTCCTGGCTACACCTTC. Translated, it gives CASSEGGGPGYTF. Full variable domain (rest looked up from reference TRBV9 and TRBJ1-2): DSGVTQTPKHLITATGQRVTLRCSPRSGDLSVYWYQQSLDQGLQFLIQYYNGEERAKGNILERFSAQQFPDLHSELNLSSLELGDSALYFCASSEGGGPGYTFGSGTRLTVV.

This chain links TRBV5-1 with TRBJ1-1; the D gene is possibly TRBD1 (6 bases). Germline assignment: CDR1 SGHRS and CDR2 YFSETQ. The ends were cut back, 3 bases at V and 0 bases at J, with 15 bases in the middle. This CDR3 comprises 16 residues. CDR3 coding DNA: TGCGCCAGCAGCTCCTACGCCGGACAGCTGAACACTGAAGCTTTCTTT. Translating it yields CASSSYAGQLNTEAFF.

At least ten counts were recorded for this clone. The chain has TRBV7-8 and TRBJ2-7; possible D gene TRBD2, 6 bases. The germline CDR1 and CDR2 sequences are SGHVS and FQNEAQ. The CDR3 covers 12 residues. V lost 7 bases to trimming and J lost 0 bases, with 7 bases between them. CDR3 in amino acids: CASKTSSYEQYF. The DNA for the CDR3 is TGTGCCAGCAAGACTAGCTCCTACGAGCAGTACTTC.

The CDR3 protein is CASSQGHSNQPQHF. Written as DNA, the CDR3 is TGTGCCAGCAGCCAAGGGCATAGCAATCAGCCCCAGCATTTT. The V call is TRBV3-1 (or the pseudogene TRBV3-2), the J call TRBJ1-5; D unclear. This CDR3 contains 14 residues. Trimming left V 1 base short and J 0 bases short, with 4 bases between. CDR1 is LGHDT and CDR2 is YNNKEL in the germline V gene (reference sequence).

The genes are TRBV10-2 and TRBJ1-2; TRBD1 matches 7 bases. V gave up 3 bases and J gave up 4 bases; unmatched junction bases: 2. This CDR3 spans 13 amino acids. Looked up from germline, CDR1 is WSHSY and CDR2 is SAAADI. This CDR3 reads CASSDGTAYGYTF. Written as DNA, the CDR3 is TGCGCCAGCAGTGACGGGACAGCCTATGGCTACACCTTC.

The chain couples TRBV4-2 to TRBJ2-7, with 14 nucleotides matching TRBD2. The germline V gene has CDR1 LGHNA and CDR2 YNFKEQ. The CDR3 is 16 amino acids. Germline trimming cut 3 bases from V and 2 bases from J; bases unmatched to any gene: 3. The chain's CDR3 is CASSQGLAGDPYEQYF. For the CDR3, the DNA is TGTGCCAGCAGCCAGGGACTAGCGGGGGATCCCTACGAGCAGTACTTC.

This CDR3 is CASSRGIAGESYEQYF. CDR3 sequence (DNA): TGCGCCAGCAGCCGGGGGATAGCGGGAGAGTCCTACGAGCAGTACTTC. The rearrangement links TRBV4-1 to TRBJ2-7, with 9 bases that match TRBD2. CDR1 and CDR2 from the germline V gene are MGHRA and YSYEKL. With V trimmed by 4 bases and J by 1 base, 8 bases remained unmatched. CDR3 length equals 16 residues.

The genes are TRBV5-1 and TRBJ1-6; D perhaps matches TRBD1 (5 bases). Trimming left V 0 bases short and J 7 bases short, with 11 bases between. The CDR3 is 15 amino acids. Germline assignment: CDR1 SGHRS and CDR2 YFSETQ. This CDR3 is CASSLAGQRNSPLHF. As DNA, the CDR3 is TGCGCCAGCAGCTTGGCAGGGCAAAGAAATTCACCCCTCCACTTT. The variable domain in full, completed from reference TRBV5-1 and TRBJ1-6, reads KAGVTQTPRYLIKTRGQQVTLSCSPISGHRSVSWYQQTPGQGLQFLFEYFSETQRNKGNFPGRFSGRQFSNSRSEMNVSTLELGDSALYLCASSLAGQRNSPLHFGNGTRLTVT.

This chain links TRBV7-9 with TRBJ1-2; D ambiguous. CDR1 and CDR2 (germline): SEHNR, FQNEAQ (reference sequence). CDR3 length: 16 residues. Trimming stripped 1 base from V and 2 bases from J, with 14 bases between. The CDR3 reads CASSLGGQVSNYGYTF. The CDR3, as DNA: TGTGCCAGCAGCTTAGGCGGGCAGGTGTCCAACTATGGCTACACCTTC. The whole variable domain, remainder taken from reference TRBV7-9 and TRBJ1-2, is DTGVSQNPRHKITKRGQNVTFRCDPISEHNRLYWYRQTLGQGPEFLTYFQNEAQLEKSRLLSDRFSAERPKGSFSTLEIQRTEQGDSAMYLCASSLGGQVSNYGYTFGSGTRLTVV.

A single count supports this clone. V gene TRBV7-2 combines with J gene TRBJ2-4; TRBD1 matches 8 bases. CDR1 is SGHTA and CDR2 is FQGNSA in the germline V gene. The CDR3 has 14 amino acids. V lost 3 bases to trimming and J lost 7 bases; unmatched junction nucleotides: 5. CDR3 nucleotide sequence: TGTGCCAGCAGCTTGGACAGGGTGGGGAACATTCAGTACTTC. Residues: CASSLDRVGNIQYF. The full variable domain, rest sourced from reference TRBV7-2 and TRBJ2-4, is GAGVSQSPSNKVTEKGKDVELRCDPISGHTALYWYRQSLGQGLEFLIYFQGNSAPDKSGLPSDRFSAERTGGSVSTLTIQRTQQEDSAVYLCASSLDRVGNIQYFGAGTRLSVL.

The V gene is TRBV10-2, the J gene TRBJ2-2, with D possibly being TRBD2 (6 bases). The germline gives CDR1 WSHSY, CDR2 SAAADI. The CDR3 runs to 15 residues. The V and J ends lost 7 bases and 0 bases respectively, with 12 bases between them. CDR3: CASTPGLPNTGELFF. The CDR3 nucleotides are TGCGCCAGCACCCCGGGACTCCCGAACACCGGGGAGCTGTTTTTT.

The rearrangement links TRBV2 to TRBJ2-7; 10 bases fit TRBD2. CDR3 length equals 15 residues. CDR1 and CDR2 (germline): SNHLY, FYNNEI. The J segment lost 0 bases and the V segment lost 4 bases, leaving 3 bases of the junction unmatched. The CDR3, as DNA: TGTGCCAGCAGTGGACTAGCGGGTCCCTCCTACGAGCAGTACTTC. It codes for CASSGLAGPSYEQYF. The full variable domain, rest sourced from reference TRBV2 and TRBJ2-7, is EPEVTQTPSHQVTQMGQEVILRCVPISNHLYFYWYRQILGQKVEFLVSFYNNEISEKSEIFDDQFSVERPDGSNFTLKIRSTKLEDSAMYFCASSGLAGPSYEQYFGPGTRLTVT.

This clone was seen a single time. The rearrangement links TRBV5-1 to TRBJ2-7, with a possible D match to TRBD1 (5 bases). CDR1 is SGHRS and CDR2 is YFSETQ in the germline V gene. The CDR3 is 16 amino acids. Trimming stripped 4 bases from V and 6 bases from J, with 23 bases between. CDR3 nucleotides: TGCGCCAGCAGCCCGACGACCCGTATCTGGGGCGGCGAGCAGTACTTC. Translating it yields CASSPTTRIWGGEQYF.

This clone was detected only once. V is TRBV7-3 and J is TRBJ2-3, with 11 bases aligning to TRBD2. V was pared by 5 bases and J by 4 bases, with 2 bases of the junction left unmatched. Germline CDR1 is SGHTA and CDR2 is FQGTGA. CDR3 length equals 14 residues. CDR3 residues: CASSTSGSADTQYF. DNA of the CDR3: TGTGCCAGCAGCACTAGCGGGAGCGCAGATACGCAGTATTTT.